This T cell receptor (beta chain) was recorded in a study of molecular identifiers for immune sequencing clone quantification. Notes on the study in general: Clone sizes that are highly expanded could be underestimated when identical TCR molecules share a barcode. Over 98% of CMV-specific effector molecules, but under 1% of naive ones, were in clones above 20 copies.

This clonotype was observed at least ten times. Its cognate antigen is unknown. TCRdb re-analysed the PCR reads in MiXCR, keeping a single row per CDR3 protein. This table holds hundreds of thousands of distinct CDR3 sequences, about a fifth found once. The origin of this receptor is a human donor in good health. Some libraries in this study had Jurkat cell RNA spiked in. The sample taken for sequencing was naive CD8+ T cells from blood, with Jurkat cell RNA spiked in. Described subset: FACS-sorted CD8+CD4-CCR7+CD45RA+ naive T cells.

CDR3 coding DNA: TGTGCCACCGGGCGGGGACTTACCTACGAGCAGTACTTC. Translation gives CATGRGLTYEQYF. The gene calls are TRBV2 and TRBJ2-7; TRBD2 is a possible D gene (6 bases). The V and J ends lost 10 bases and 2 bases respectively, with 15 bases between them. Germline V gives CDR1 SNHLY, CDR2 FYNNEI. CDR3 length: 13 residues.